The clone carrying this TCR beta chain turned up a few times. Germline CDR1 reads SEHNR; CDR2 reads FQNEAQ (reference sequence). The germline V and J ends were trimmed by 4 bases and 3 bases, with 10 bases remaining between them. CDR3 length: 13 residues. The data derive from a study of T cells after yellow fever vaccination. TCRdb re-derived calls from the 5' RACE reads in MiXCR, one entry per CDR3 protein. The data show 300,000 to 350,000 distinct CDR3 sequences, roughly 8.4% seen once. Sample: PBMCs, taken more than 35 days after the first yellow fever vaccination. The V call is TRBV7-9, the J call TRBJ2-7; possible D gene TRBD2, 5 bases. This clonotype originated in a man aged 18 to 30 who received the YFV17D yellow fever vaccine. The CDR3 here is CASSSGRFYEQYF. The CDR3 nucleotides are TGTGCCAGCAGCTCGGGGAGATTCTACGAGCAGTACTTC.